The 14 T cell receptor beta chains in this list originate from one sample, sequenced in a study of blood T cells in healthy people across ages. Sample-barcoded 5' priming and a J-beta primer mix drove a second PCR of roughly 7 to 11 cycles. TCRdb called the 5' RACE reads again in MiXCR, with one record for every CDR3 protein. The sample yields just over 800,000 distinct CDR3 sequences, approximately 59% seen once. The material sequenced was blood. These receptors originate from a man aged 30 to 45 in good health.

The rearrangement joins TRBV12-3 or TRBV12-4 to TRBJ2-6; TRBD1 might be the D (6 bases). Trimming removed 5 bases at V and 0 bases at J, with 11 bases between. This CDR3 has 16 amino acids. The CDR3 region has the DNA TGTGCCAGCAGTCATACAGGGACCTCTGGGGCCAACGTCCTGACTTTC. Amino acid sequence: CASSHTGTSGANVLTF.

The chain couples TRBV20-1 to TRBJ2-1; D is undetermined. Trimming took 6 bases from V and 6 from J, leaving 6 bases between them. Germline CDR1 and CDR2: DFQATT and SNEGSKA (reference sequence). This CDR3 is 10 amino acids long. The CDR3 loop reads CSALGNEQFF. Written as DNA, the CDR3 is TGCAGTGCCCTGGGCAATGAGCAGTTCTTC.

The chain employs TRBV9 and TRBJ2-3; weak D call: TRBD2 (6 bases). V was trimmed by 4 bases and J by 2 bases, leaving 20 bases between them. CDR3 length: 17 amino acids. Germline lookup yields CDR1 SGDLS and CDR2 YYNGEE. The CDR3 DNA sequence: TGTGCCAGCAGCACCGCGGGGCTAGCAGAATACACAGATACGCAGTATTTT. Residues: CASSTAGLAEYTDTQYF.

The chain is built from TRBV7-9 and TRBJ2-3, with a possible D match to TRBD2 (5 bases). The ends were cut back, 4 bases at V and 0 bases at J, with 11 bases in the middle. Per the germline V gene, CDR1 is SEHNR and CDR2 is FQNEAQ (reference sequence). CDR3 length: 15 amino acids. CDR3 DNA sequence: TGTGCCAGCAGCTCAAAGACGGGGAGCACAGATACGCAGTATTTT. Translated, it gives CASSSKTGSTDTQYF.

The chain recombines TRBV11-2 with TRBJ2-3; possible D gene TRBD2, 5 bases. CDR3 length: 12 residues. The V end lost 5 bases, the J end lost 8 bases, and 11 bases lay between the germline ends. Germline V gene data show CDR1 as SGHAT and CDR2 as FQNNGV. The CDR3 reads CASSKRGSTQYF. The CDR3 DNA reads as TGTGCCAGCAGCAAGCGAGGGAGTACGCAGTATTTT.

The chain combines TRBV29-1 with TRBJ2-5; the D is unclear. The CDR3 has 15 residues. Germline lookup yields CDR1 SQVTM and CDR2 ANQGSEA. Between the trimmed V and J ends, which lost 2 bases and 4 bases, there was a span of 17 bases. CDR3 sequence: CSVEFALSLPETQYF. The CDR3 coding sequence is TGCAGCGTTGAATTTGCACTCTCCTTGCCAGAGACCCAGTACTTC.

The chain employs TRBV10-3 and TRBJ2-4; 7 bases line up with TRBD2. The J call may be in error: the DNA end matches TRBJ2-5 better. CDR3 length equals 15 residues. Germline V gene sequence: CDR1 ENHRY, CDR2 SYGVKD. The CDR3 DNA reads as TGTGCCATCGGAGGGGTCAGCGGGGTGTGGGAGACCCAGTACTTC. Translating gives CAIGGVSGVWETQYF.

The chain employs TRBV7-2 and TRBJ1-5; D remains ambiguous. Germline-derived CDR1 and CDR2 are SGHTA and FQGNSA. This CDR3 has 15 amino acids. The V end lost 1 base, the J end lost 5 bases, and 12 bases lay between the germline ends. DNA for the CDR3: TGTGCCAGCAGCTTAGTTCAGAGGGCTGATCAGCCCCAGCATTTT. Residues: CASSLVQRADQPQHF.

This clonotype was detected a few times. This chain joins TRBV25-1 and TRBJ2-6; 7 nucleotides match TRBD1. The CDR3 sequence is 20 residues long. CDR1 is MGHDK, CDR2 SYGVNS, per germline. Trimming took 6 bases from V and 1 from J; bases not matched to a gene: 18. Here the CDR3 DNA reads TGTGCCAGCAGCCCCCACCGGGACAGAGGGATAATTTCTGGGGCCAACGTCCTGACTTTC. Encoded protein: CASSPHRDRGIISGANVLTF.

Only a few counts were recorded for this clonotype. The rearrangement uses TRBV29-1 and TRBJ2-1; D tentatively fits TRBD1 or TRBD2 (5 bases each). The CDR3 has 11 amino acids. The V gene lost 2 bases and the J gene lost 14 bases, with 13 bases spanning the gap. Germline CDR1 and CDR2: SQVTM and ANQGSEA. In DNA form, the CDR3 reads TGCAGCGTTGAAAGCAGGGAGAGGGAGTTCTTC. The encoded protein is CSVESREREFF.

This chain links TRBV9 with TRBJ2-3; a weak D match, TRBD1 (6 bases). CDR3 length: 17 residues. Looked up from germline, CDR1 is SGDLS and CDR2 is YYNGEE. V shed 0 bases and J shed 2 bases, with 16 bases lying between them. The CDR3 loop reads CASSVDQGLLVTDTQYF. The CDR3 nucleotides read TGTGCCAGCAGCGTAGATCAGGGGCTCCTAGTCACAGATACGCAGTATTTT.

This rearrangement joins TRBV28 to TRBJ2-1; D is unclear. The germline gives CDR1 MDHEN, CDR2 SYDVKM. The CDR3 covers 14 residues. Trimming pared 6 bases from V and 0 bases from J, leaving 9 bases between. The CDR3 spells CASRQTPSYNEQFF. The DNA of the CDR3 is TGTGCCAGCAGGCAGACCCCCTCCTACAATGAGCAGTTCTTC. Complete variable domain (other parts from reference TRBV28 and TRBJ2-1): DVKVTQSSRYLVKRTGEKVFLECVQDMDHENMFWYRQDPGLGLRLIYFSYDVKMKEKGDIPEGYSVSREKKERFSLILESASTNQTSMYLCASRQTPSYNEQFFGPGTRLTVL.

The DNA for the CDR3 is TGTGCCAGCAGTTACTCAGGGGCTACGGCCAAAAACATTCAGTACTTC. It is translated as CASSYSGATAKNIQYF. The chain carries TRBV6-5 and TRBJ2-4, with D perhaps TRBD1 (5 bases). The CDR3 loop spans 16 amino acids. Per the germline V gene, CDR1 is MNHEY and CDR2 is SVGAGI. V dropped 0 bases and J dropped 1 base, with 10 bases sitting between them.

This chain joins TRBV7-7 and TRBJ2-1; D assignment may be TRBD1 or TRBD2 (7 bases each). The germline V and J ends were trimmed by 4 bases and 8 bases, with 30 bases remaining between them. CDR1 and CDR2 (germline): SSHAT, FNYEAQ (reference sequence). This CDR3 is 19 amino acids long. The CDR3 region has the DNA TGTGCCAGCAGCTCAGGGGTCCGGGGGAGGGGGCTAAGGGTCGATGAGCAGTTCTTC. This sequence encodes CASSSGVRGRGLRVDEQFF.